The 5 T cell receptor beta chains in this list originate from one sample, sequenced in a study of cytomegalovirus exposure and HLA in healthy donors. Researchers ran the PCR with 60 Vbeta and 13 Jbeta primers. Sequencing used immunoSEQ multiplex PCR; TCRdb keeps in-frame clones, though not all of them. The data show some 190,000 clones, 70% to 85% seen once. Material: PBMCs. The receptor set was obtained from a man aged 18 to 35 in good health and CMV-seronegative.

J is TRBJ2-1 and V is TRBV5-6; 13 bases fit TRBD2. The CDR3 extends over 16 amino acids. In germline, CDR1 is SGHDT, CDR2 YYEEEE. V lost 4 bases and J lost 7; bases outside the gene matches: 8. The CDR3 spells CASSPGLAGVSNEQFF. The DNA for the CDR3 is TGTGCCAGCAGCCCCGGACTAGCGGGAGTCTCGAATGAGCAGTTCTTC.

This chain links TRBV6-5 with TRBJ2-7; 7 bases are a match to TRBD1. From germline, CDR1 is MNHEY and CDR2 SVGAGI. This CDR3 has 15 residues. Trimming cost V 6 bases and J 4 bases; bases outside gene matches: 12. The CDR3 coding sequence is TGTGCCAGCAGGCCACAGGGGCTTGGGGCATACGAGCAGTACTTC. It translates to CASRPQGLGAYEQYF.

This chain joins TRBV29-1 and TRBJ2-1, with D possibly TRBD1 on 6 matching bases. V lost 0 bases and J lost 1, with 16 bases in between. This CDR3 has 17 residues. CDR1 and CDR2 (germline): SQVTM, ANQGSEA. The CDR3 nucleotides read TGCAGCGTTGAAGAGGGGGTAACAGGGCTTTCCTACAATGAGCAGTTCTTC. It specifies CSVEEGVTGLSYNEQFF.

The chain uses TRBV5-6 and TRBJ1-4, with 9 nucleotides matching TRBD1. The length of the CDR3 is 17 residues. Germline CDR1 and CDR2: SGHDT and YYEEEE. The V gene end was trimmed by 0 bases and the J gene end by 9 bases; junction bases not matched to a gene: 12. CDR3 residues: CASSLAGPGQGRKKLFF. Written as DNA, the CDR3 is TGTGCCAGCAGCTTGGCGGGGCCAGGACAGGGGAGGAAAAAACTGTTTTTT.

The V and J genes are TRBV25-1 and TRBJ1-2, with TRBD1 identical over 7 bases. The CDR3 is 12 amino acids. Germline V gene data show CDR1 as MGHDK and CDR2 as SYGVNS. The J segment lost 4 bases and the V segment lost 5 bases, leaving 1 base of the junction unmatched. CDR3 residues: CASSPGGYGYTF. The CDR3 region has the DNA TGTGCCAGCAGTCCAGGGGGCTATGGCTACACCTTC.